A single sample gave rise to the 14 T cell receptor beta chains below, sequenced in a study of cytomegalovirus exposure and HLA in healthy donors. 60 Vbeta and 13 Jbeta primers were used in PCR. This table comes from immunoSEQ multiplex PCR, and its TCRdb copy is limited to in-frame clones, with some not included. The table shows about 140,000 clones, with about two thirds occurring only once. Sequenced: PBMCs. Receptor source: a man aged 45-60 years in good health and CMV-seropositive.

V is TRBV11-3 and J is TRBJ2-5, with 12 bases fitting TRBD2. V was clipped by 5 bases and J by 5 bases; unmatched bases: 3. The CDR3 sequence is 14 residues long. Germline CDR1 reads SGHNT; CDR2 reads YENEEA. The DNA for the CDR3 is TGTGCCAGCAGCCTAGCGGGAGGGGGGGAGACCCAGTACTTC. It translates to CASSLAGGGETQYF.

The V call is TRBV18, the J call TRBJ1-1, with D perhaps TRBD1 (5 bases). CDR3 length equals 13 residues. The germline V gene encodes CDR1 KGHSH and CDR2 LQKENI. V was cut by 8 bases and J by 8 bases, with 18 bases left in between. CDR3 DNA: TGTGCCAGCCAAAATCGGGGGAAATCGGAAGCTTTCTTT. It translates to CASQNRGKSEAFF.

The J gene is TRBJ1-2, the V gene TRBV4-1; 8 nucleotides align to TRBD1. V was pared by 4 bases and J by 0 bases, with 16 bases of the junction left unmatched. This CDR3 is built from 19 residues. From germline, CDR1 is MGHRA and CDR2 YSYEKL. The CDR3 bases are TGCGCCAGCAGCCTCCATTCACCAATACAGGGGGTTACTAACTATGGCTACACCTTC. It is translated as CASSLHSPIQGVTNYGYTF.

The V call is TRBV7-8, the J call TRBJ2-6; weak D call: TRBD1 (5 bases). CDR3 length: 16 amino acids. Germline CDR1 SGHVS, CDR2 FQNEAQ. The germline V and J ends were trimmed by 6 bases and 0 bases, with 12 bases remaining between them. CDR3 nucleotide sequence: TGTGCCAGCAGACCTCTCGACAGCTCTGGGGCCAACGTCCTGACTTTC. Translation: CASRPLDSSGANVLTF.

The chain recombines TRBV29-1 with TRBJ2-1, with 14 bases identical to TRBD2. The germline V gene has CDR1 SQVTM and CDR2 ANQGSEA. The CDR3 totals 16 residues. V dropped 4 bases and J dropped 4; count of bases not matched to a gene: 6. CDR3 nucleotide sequence: TGCAGCGTTGCCGGGGGACTAGCGGGAGTATACAATGAGCAGTTCTTC. It codes for CSVAGGLAGVYNEQFF.

The genes are TRBV6-1 and TRBJ2-7, with D possibly being TRBD1 (5 bases). CDR1 and CDR2 from the germline V gene are MNHNS and SASEGT. CDR3 length: 14 amino acids. V was trimmed by 5 bases and J by 2 bases, leaving 13 bases between them. CDR3 region: CASSMNRMAYEQYF. In DNA, the CDR3 is TGTGCCAGCAGTATGAACAGGATGGCCTACGAGCAGTACTTC.

The CDR3, as DNA: TGTGCCAGCAGCTTAGGGGGTAGCGGAGGATACACAGATACGCAGTATTTT. It codes for CASSLGGSGGYTDTQYF. V is TRBV11-2 and J is TRBJ2-3; TRBD2 might be the D (6 bases). CDR3 length equals 17 residues. CDR1 is SGHAT, CDR2 FQNNGV, per germline. V was trimmed by 1 base and J by 2 bases, leaving 16 bases between them.

This clone has only a few counts. The gene calls are TRBV5-4 and TRBJ2-2, with 15 bases matching TRBD2. The germline V gene encodes CDR1 SGHNT and CDR2 YYREEE (reference sequence). CDR3 length equals 18 residues. The trim removed 3 bases at V and 6 bases at J, leaving 9 bases unmatched. The DNA of the CDR3 is TGTGCCAGCAGCTCGCCGGGACTAGCGGGGGGTGGAGCCGGGGAGCTGTTTTTT. This sequence encodes CASSSPGLAGGGAGELFF.

The V gene is TRBV19, the J gene TRBJ2-7; perhaps TRBD1 as D (8 bases). The CDR3 totals 17 residues. Trimming pared 5 bases from V and 0 bases from J, leaving 20 bases between. CDR1 and CDR2 (germline): LNHDA, SQIVND (reference sequence). CDR3 sequence: CASSSIRTGRASYEQYF. DNA for the CDR3: TGTGCCAGTAGTTCGATCCGGACAGGGAGGGCCTCCTACGAGCAGTACTTC.

This clone occurred once. This chain joins TRBV6-5 and TRBJ1-4, with 8 positions matching TRBD1. Germline CDR1 is MNHEY and CDR2 is SVGAGI. With 6 bases clipped from V and 8 bases from J, the junction kept 8 bases outside the gene matches. The CDR3 consists of 14 residues. The DNA for the CDR3 is TGTGCCAGCAGCCCTTGGACAGGGCAGGAAAAACTGTTTTTT. It is translated as CASSPWTGQEKLFF.

This chain links TRBV29-1 with TRBJ2-2; perhaps TRBD2 as D (5 bases). There are 14 residues in the CDR3. The germline V and J ends were trimmed by 2 bases and 1 base, with 8 bases remaining between them. Per germline, CDR1 SQVTM and CDR2 ANQGSEA. This CDR3 is CSVERGKNTGELFF. The CDR3 coding sequence is TGCAGCGTTGAACGAGGGAAGAACACCGGGGAGCTGTTTTTT.

This clone was seen only once. The chain joins TRBV2 to TRBJ1-1, with 7 positions matching TRBD1. Per the germline V gene, CDR1 is SNHLY and CDR2 is FYNNEI. V was clipped by 2 bases and J by 4 bases; unmatched bases: 7. The CDR3 has 15 residues. The DNA for the CDR3 is TGTGCCAGCAGTGAACAGGGGGGATGGGGCACTGAAGCTTTCTTT. It encodes CASSEQGGWGTEAFF. The full variable domain, rest sourced from reference TRBV2 and TRBJ1-1, is EPEVTQTPSHQVTQMGQEVILRCVPISNHLYFYWYRQILGQKVEFLVSFYNNEISEKSEIFDDQFSVERPDGSNFTLKIRSTKLEDSAMYFCASSEQGGWGTEAFFGQGTRLTVV.

CDR3 loop: CASSLDRDTEAFF. CDR3 coding DNA: TGCGCCAGCAGCTTAGACAGGGATACTGAAGCTTTCTTT. The J gene is TRBJ1-1, the V gene TRBV5-1; 7 bases are shared with TRBD1. With V trimmed by 2 bases and J by 5 bases, 3 bases remained unmatched. Per the germline V gene, CDR1 is SGHRS and CDR2 is YFSETQ. The CDR3 covers 13 residues.

This chain connects TRBV7-2 to TRBJ2-2, with D possibly being TRBD1 (6 bases). Trimming removed 1 base from V and 6 bases from J, with 15 bases in between. Looked up from germline, CDR1 is SGHTA and CDR2 is FQGNSA. The CDR3 covers 16 residues. CDR3 bases: TGTGCCAGCAGCTTAGGGCAGGGGATCCGGGCCGGGGAGCTGTTTTTT. This encodes CASSLGQGIRAGELFF.